Below, 13 T cell receptor beta chains from the same sample are listed, as sequenced in a study of cytomegalovirus exposure and HLA in healthy donors. The study ran its PCR with 60 Vbeta and 13 Jbeta primers. Generated by immunoSEQ multiplex PCR, the TCRdb table keeps only in-frame clones and is missing some. The table shows just over 200,000 clones, with 55% to 75% occurring only once. The sample taken for sequencing was PBMCs. The receptors shown here come from a man aged 35 to 55 in good health and CMV-seropositive.

This chain links TRBV11-2 with TRBJ2-5, with 15 positions matching TRBD2. Germline assignment: CDR1 SGHAT and CDR2 FQNNGV. V was pared by 6 bases and J by 2 bases, with 4 bases of the junction left unmatched. This CDR3 region has 16 residues. The CDR3 sequence is CASRRGTSGGQETQYF. In DNA, the CDR3 is TGTGCCAGCAGACGCGGGACTAGCGGGGGGCAAGAGACCCAGTACTTC.

The chain has TRBV6-1 and TRBJ1-5, with D possibly being TRBD1 (6 bases). The CDR3 loop spans 15 amino acids. The V end was cut by 3 bases, the J end by 12 bases, with 21 bases between. Germline CDR1 and CDR2: MNHNS and SASEGT. Here the CDR3 DNA reads TGTGCCAGCAGTGAGGGGGGGGCGGTGGGTGGGATCCAGCATTTT. Amino acid sequence: CASSEGGAVGGIQHF.

The chain couples TRBV5-6 to TRBJ1-3, with D uncertain. CDR3 length equals 14 residues. Germline-derived CDR1 and CDR2 are SGHDT and YYEEEE. Trimming took 2 bases from V and 1 from J, leaving 7 bases between them. The CDR3 DNA sequence: TGTGCCAGCAGCTTTCGGTTTTCTGGAAACACCATATATTTT. Translation: CASSFRFSGNTIYF.

The J gene is TRBJ1-3, the V gene TRBV12-5; no firm D call. Trimming shortened V by 3 bases and J by 0 bases, and 6 bases separated the two germline ends. This CDR3 contains 14 residues. Germline-derived CDR1 and CDR2 are LGHNT and FRNRAP. This chain's CDR3 is CASGFGSSGNTIYF. The CDR3 DNA follows: TGTGCTAGTGGTTTTGGGAGCTCTGGAAACACCATATATTTT.

The chain joins TRBV29-1 to TRBJ2-3, with TRBD1 matching 7 bases. The CDR3 runs 15 residues. V trimming: 1 base; J trimming: 3 bases; junction bases outside the gene matches: 7. Germline V gene lookup returns CDR1 SQVTM and CDR2 ANQGSEA. CDR3 nucleotide sequence: TGCAGCGTTGAAGGGCGGACAGGATTAACAGATACGCAGTATTTT. This translates into CSVEGRTGLTDTQYF.

The rearrangement links TRBV6-1 to TRBJ1-1; 7 nucleotides match TRBD1. V dropped 6 bases and J dropped 1; count of bases not matched to a gene: 5. Germline assignment: CDR1 MNHNS and CDR2 SASEGT. There are 14 residues in the CDR3. DNA of the CDR3: TGTGCCAGCAGAGGGGGCTCAGCGAACACTGAAGCTTTCTTT. Its translation is CASRGGSANTEAFF.

This clone was counted between two and nine times. The rearrangement links TRBV18 to TRBJ2-5, with a tentative D call TRBD2 (5 bases). Trimming pared 1 base from V and 5 bases from J, leaving 14 bases between. This CDR3 has 15 residues. Germline CDR1 is KGHSH and CDR2 is LQKENI. The CDR3 region is CASSPRSGRAETQYF. The DNA of the CDR3 is TGTGCCAGCTCACCACGGTCGGGAAGGGCCGAGACCCAGTACTTC.

This clone appeared once. In DNA, the CDR3 is TGTGCCAGCAGCCCAGGACTAGCGGGGGCCGAGCAGTACTTC. Protein product: CASSPGLAGAEQYF. This sequence joins TRBV7-2 and TRBJ2-7; TRBD2 matches 13 bases. This CDR3 region has 14 residues. The V gene end was trimmed by 5 bases and the J gene end by 6 bases; junction bases not matched to a gene: 4. Germline CDR1 is SGHTA and CDR2 is FQGNSA. Looking up the rest from reference TRBV7-2 and TRBJ2-7 gives the full variable domain: GAGVSQSPSNKVTEKGKDVELRCDPISGHTALYWYRQSLGQGLEFLIYFQGNSAPDKSGLPSDRFSAERTGGSVSTLTIQRTQQEDSAVYLCASSPGLAGAEQYFGPGTRLTVT.

The V gene is TRBV6-5, the J gene TRBJ1-4; D is ambiguous. The CDR3 loop spans 14 amino acids. Deletions cut 5 bases from V and 6 bases from J, with 13 bases between. Germline V gene sequence: CDR1 MNHEY, CDR2 SVGAGI. The DNA for the CDR3 is TGTGCCAGCAGTCAGACTGCGAGGGATGAAAAACTGTTTTTT. Translated, it gives CASSQTARDEKLFF.

The chain employs TRBV4-3 and TRBJ2-2, with D tentatively TRBD2 (6 bases). The V gene lost 0 bases and the J gene lost 4 bases, with 12 bases spanning the gap. Looked up from germline, CDR1 is LGHNA and CDR2 is YSLEER. The CDR3 totals 16 residues. The CDR3 spells CASSQEREVPTGELFF. Here the CDR3 DNA reads TGCGCCAGCAGCCAAGAGAGGGAGGTTCCCACCGGGGAGCTGTTTTTT.

The V call is TRBV5-4, the J call TRBJ2-1; 9 nucleotides agree with TRBD2. This CDR3 is 15 amino acids long. Germline V gene sequence: CDR1 SGHNT, CDR2 YYREEE (reference sequence). V gave up 0 bases and J gave up 7 bases; unmatched junction bases: 5. The DNA of the CDR3 is TGTGCCAGCAGCTTGGCTAGCGGGGATTTAAATGAGCAGTTCTTC. Encoded protein: CASSLASGDLNEQFF.

The gene calls are TRBV18 and TRBJ1-6, with TRBD1 matching 11 bases. The CDR3 sequence is 16 residues long. The germline V gene encodes CDR1 KGHSH and CDR2 LQKENI. With 4 bases clipped from V and 8 bases from J, the junction kept 7 bases outside the gene matches. The CDR3 reads CASSRSGTGGYSPLHF. The DNA of the CDR3 is TGTGCCAGCTCACGCTCCGGGACAGGGGGATATTCACCCCTCCACTTT.

The rearrangement links TRBV5-1 to TRBJ2-2; tentatively, D is TRBD2 (5 bases). The germline V and J ends were trimmed by 5 bases and 6 bases, with 17 bases remaining between them. Germline CDR1 SGHRS, CDR2 YFSETQ. The CDR3 spans 15 residues. The CDR3 sequence: CASRPGKRDAGELFF. The DNA for the CDR3 is TGCGCCAGCAGACCGGGAAAACGCGACGCCGGGGAGCTGTTTTTT.